This TCR beta chain emerged from a study of T cell repertoires in cytomegalovirus infection. TCRdb reprocessed the reads via MiXCR and lists one record per CDR3 protein. The table records about 320,000 distinct CDR3 sequences, more than 9% of them present only once. This CDR3 spans 13 amino acids. Germline CDR1 reads SEHNR; CDR2 reads FQNEAQ (reference sequence). V was pared by 4 bases and J by 7 bases, with 11 bases between. The chain joins TRBV7-9 to TRBJ1-5; D might be TRBD1 (6 bases). Sample: PBMCs. This TCR derives from a human donor in good health (CMV status not recorded). Some clones in this sample may be carry-over from other donors' samples. This CDR3 reads CASSWKGDQPQHF. The CDR3 coding sequence is TGTGCCAGCAGCTGGAAGGGGGACCAGCCCCAGCATTTT.